This T cell receptor (beta chain) was recovered during a study of a mutant IDH1 vaccine in newly diagnosed glioma. Study at large: Standard pretreatment was either radiotherapy, temozolomide, or, for most, radiochemotherapy with temozolomide.

Time point: week 47, end of study. Topical imiquimod accompanied each vaccine dose, which consisted of 300 ug of mutant IDH1 20-mer peptide. Sequencing was performed with immunoSEQ multiplex PCR; in TCRdb, only in-frame clones are kept and a portion is missing. Found here are around 50,000 clones, 65% to 85% of them singletons; the top ten hold 4.3%. In this sample, this clone turned up once. Its specificity is not known. Sequenced material: PBMCs, taken from a glioma patient whose treatment included an IDH1 peptide vaccine. The clonotype originates from a woman aged 30 to 39 with glioma. Some clones in this sample may be carry-over from other donors' samples.

The CDR3 here is CASSHRAGQNTEAFF. CDR3 DNA: TGTGCCAGCAGCCATCGGGCGGGACAGAACACTGAAGCTTTCTTT. The V call is TRBV14, the J call TRBJ1-1; D perhaps matches TRBD1 (6 bases). The CDR3 spans 15 residues. Germline lookup yields CDR1 SGHDN and CDR2 FVKESK. Trimming left V 3 bases short and J 1 base short, with 12 bases between.